This is a list of T cell receptor beta chains from one sample in a study of T-cell reconstitution after alpha-beta-depleted transplantation in children. TCRdb reanalysed the PCR reads using MiXCR and keeps one entry per CDR3 protein. The repertoire has about 420,000 distinct CDR3 sequences, about 16% of them found once; the top ten carry under 30%. The sample consisted of PBMCs, mostly from graft donor cells, taken 360 days after TCRalphabeta/CD19-depleted stem cell transplant. The receptors were sampled from a boy under two years old who had a stem cell transplant for Wiskott-Aldrich syndrome, so the T cells may come from the graft donor. The conserved cysteine and the conserved F or W are not part of the CDR3 here. The order of the fields is clone size, V gene, CDR3 protein. The size field is filled for only some rows; it gives once, few, many or a size class.

>NA|TRBV4-3
ACSQVGRPGGKAYNEQF
>many|TRBV5-1
ASSLVPDYEQY
>many|TRBV29-1
SVGTGPIGELF
>few|TRBV18
ASSPRLRGSTDTQY
>NA|TRBV18
ASSPSSGRSYEQY
>NA|TRBV27
ASSLSWRGGDTQY
>few|TRBV5-6
ASSLDGEGYT
>NA|TRBV5-6
ASSLGSLLSTRKPPRYGEQY
>few|TRBV7-9
ASSLWASSHNEQF
>many|TRBV30
AWSTALGDSYEQY
>many|TRBV4-1
ASSSSGRAYEQY
>few|TRBV21-1
ASSNDTGELF
>few|TRBV12-3/TRBV12-4
ASSPRPETQY
>NA|TRBV18
ASSPLAGGPLDEQF
>NA|TRBV10-1
ASSERGNTEAF
>NA|TRBV7-9
ASSLPRQDSYNEQF
>NA|TRBV12-3/TRBV12-4
ASSFYPWLAGTSGANVLT
>NA|TRBV2
ASSGGGLAGEGNEQF